This entry features one TCR beta chain sequence. Antigen: not known. These data are taken from a study of T cells in localized non-small cell lung cancer. Study results and limitations: Owing to sequencing of a solitary tumor region, heterogeneity cannot be discounted. The highest T cell clonality was in uninvolved adjacent lung, above tumor. In the blood, greater T cell density corresponded to longer overall survival. Adjacent lung had a median roughly 60 of the 100 largest tumor clones.

The method was immunoSEQ multiplex PCR; TCRdb's version includes in-frame clones alone and lacks a portion of them. Of 40,000 or so clones in the sample, roughly 86% were seen once. With 5 bases removed from V and 0 bases from J, the gap between germline ends came to 14 bases. The V gene's germline CDR1 is SGHVS and CDR2 FNYEAQ. The CDR3 is made up of 16 amino acids. The starting material was peripheral blood, obtained before any cancer treatment. The TCR sequence derives from a man aged 40-75 years with stage I lung adenocarcinoma. The chain carries TRBV7-6 and TRBJ1-3; unclear D gene. CDR3 DNA sequence: TGTGCCAGCAGCCCTTCGAAGGGCCCCTCTGGAAACACCATATATTTT. Translation gives CASSPSKGPSGNTIYF.